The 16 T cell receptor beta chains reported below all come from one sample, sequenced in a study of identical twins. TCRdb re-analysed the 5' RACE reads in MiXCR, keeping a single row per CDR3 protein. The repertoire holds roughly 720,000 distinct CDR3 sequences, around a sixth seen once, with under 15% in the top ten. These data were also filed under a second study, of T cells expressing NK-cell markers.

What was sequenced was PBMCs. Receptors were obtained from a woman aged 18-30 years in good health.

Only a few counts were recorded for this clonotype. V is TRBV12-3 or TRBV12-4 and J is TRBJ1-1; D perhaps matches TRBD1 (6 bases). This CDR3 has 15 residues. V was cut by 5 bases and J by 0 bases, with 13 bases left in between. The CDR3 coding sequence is TGTGCCAGCAGTGCACGTGGGACAATGAACACTGAAGCTTTCTTT. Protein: CASSARGTMNTEAFF.

As DNA, the CDR3 is TGTGCCAGCAGCTACAGGGGATGGTACGAGCAGTACTTC. Translating gives CASSYRGWYEQYF. This chain connects TRBV27 to TRBJ2-7; 7 positions agree with TRBD1. The V gene end was trimmed by 6 bases and the J gene end by 4 bases; junction bases not matched to a gene: 6. Germline CDR1 MNHEY, CDR2 SMNVEV (reference sequence). The CDR3 runs 13 residues.

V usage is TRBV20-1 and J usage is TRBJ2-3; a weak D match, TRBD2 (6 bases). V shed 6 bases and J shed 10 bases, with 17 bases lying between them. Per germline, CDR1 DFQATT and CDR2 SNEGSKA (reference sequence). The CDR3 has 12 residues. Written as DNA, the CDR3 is TGCAGTGCGGGGGGACTCCGATGGGCGCAGTATTTT. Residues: CSAGGLRWAQYF.

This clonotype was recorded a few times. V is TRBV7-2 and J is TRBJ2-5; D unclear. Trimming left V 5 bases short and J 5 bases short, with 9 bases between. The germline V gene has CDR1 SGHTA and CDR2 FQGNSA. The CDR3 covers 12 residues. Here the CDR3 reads CASSPAAETQYF. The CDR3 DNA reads TGTGCCAGCAGCCCTGCGGCTGAGACCCAGTACTTC.

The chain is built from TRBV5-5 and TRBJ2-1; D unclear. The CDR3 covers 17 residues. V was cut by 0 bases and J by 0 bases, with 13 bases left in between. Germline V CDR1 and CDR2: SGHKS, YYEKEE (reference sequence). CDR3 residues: CASSLALPKGSYNEQFF. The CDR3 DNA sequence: TGTGCCAGCAGCTTGGCGCTCCCGAAGGGCTCCTACAATGAGCAGTTCTTC. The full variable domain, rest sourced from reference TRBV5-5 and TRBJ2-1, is DAGVTQSPTHLIKTRGQQVTLRCSPISGHKSVSWYQQVLGQGPQFIFQYYEKEERGRGNFPDRFSARQFPNYSSELNVNALLLGDSALYLCASSLALPKGSYNEQFFGPGTRLTVL.

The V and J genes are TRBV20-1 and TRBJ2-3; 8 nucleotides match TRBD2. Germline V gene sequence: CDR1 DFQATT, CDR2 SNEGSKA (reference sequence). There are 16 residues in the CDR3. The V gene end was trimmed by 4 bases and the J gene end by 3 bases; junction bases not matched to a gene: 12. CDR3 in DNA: TGCAGTGCTATCCCGAGGGTAGCGGGGCGAACAGATACGCAGTATTTT. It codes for CSAIPRVAGRTDTQYF.

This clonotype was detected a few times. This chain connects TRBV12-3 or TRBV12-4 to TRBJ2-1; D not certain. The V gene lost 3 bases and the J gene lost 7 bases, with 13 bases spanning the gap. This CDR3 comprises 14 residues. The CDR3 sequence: CASSFPGPRNEQFF. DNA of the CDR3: TGTGCCAGCAGTTTCCCCGGGCCTCGGAATGAGCAGTTCTTC.

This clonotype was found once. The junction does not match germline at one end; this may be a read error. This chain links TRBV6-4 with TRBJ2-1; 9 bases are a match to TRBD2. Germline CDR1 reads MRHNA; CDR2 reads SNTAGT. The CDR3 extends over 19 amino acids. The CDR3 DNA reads TGTGCCTGCAGTGTCCTCTCATCGTCCGGGCGGGAGGGTTACAATGAGCAGTTCTTC. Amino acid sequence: CACSVLSSSGREGYNEQFF.

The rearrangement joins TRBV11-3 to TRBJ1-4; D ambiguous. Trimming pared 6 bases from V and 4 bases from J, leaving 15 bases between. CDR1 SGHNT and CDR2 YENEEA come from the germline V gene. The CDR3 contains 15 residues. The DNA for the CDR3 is TGTGCCAGCAGACGTCGCGGAGGGTATAATGAAAAACTGTTTTTT. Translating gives CASRRRGGYNEKLFF.

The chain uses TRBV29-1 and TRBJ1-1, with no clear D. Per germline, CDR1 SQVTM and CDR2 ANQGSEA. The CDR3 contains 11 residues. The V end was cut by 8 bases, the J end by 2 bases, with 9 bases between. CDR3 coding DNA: TGCAGCATTACACGAAACACTGAAGCTTTCTTT. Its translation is CSITRNTEAFF.

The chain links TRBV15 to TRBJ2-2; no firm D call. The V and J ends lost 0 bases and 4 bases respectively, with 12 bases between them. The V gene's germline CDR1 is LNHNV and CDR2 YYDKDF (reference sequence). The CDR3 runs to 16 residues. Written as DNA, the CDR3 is TGTGCCACCAGCAGAGATATGGCGGACCCCACCGGGGAGCTGTTTTTT. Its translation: CATSRDMADPTGELFF. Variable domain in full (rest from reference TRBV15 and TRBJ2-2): DAMVIQNPRYQVTQFGKPVTLSCSQTLNHNVMYWYQQKSSQAPKLLFHYYDKDFNNEADTPDNFQSRRPNTSFCFLDIRSPGLGDTAMYLCATSRDMADPTGELFFGEGSRLTVL.

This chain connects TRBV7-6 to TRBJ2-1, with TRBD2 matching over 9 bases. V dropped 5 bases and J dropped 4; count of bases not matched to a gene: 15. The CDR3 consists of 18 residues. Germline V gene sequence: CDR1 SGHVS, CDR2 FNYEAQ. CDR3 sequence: CASSPTTSGEGTYNEQFF. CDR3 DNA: TGTGCCAGCAGCCCTACGACTAGCGGAGAGGGGACATACAATGAGCAGTTCTTC.

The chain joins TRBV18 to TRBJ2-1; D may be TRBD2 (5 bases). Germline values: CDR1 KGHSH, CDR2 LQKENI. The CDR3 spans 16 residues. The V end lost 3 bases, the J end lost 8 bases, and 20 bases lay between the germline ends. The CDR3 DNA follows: TGTGCCAGCTCACCGTTACTAGAAGGAGGAGACGATGAGCAGTTCTTC. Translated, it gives CASSPLLEGGDDEQFF.

CDR3 loop: CASSGAGSLLGTQYF. DNA for the CDR3: TGTGCCAGCAGTGGGGCGGGGAGCCTCCTAGGGACCCAGTACTTC. The J gene is TRBJ2-5, the V gene TRBV6-1; perhaps TRBD2 as D (6 bases). This CDR3 contains 15 residues. Germline CDR1 and CDR2: MNHNS and SASEGT. V was shortened by 4 bases and J by 7 bases, with 19 bases between the two germline ends.

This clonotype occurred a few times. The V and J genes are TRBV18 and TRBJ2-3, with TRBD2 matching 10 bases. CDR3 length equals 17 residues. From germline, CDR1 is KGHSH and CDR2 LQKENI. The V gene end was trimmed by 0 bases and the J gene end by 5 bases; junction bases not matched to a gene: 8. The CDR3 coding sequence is TGTGCCAGCTCACCACCGCTCCCTAGCGGGGGTGAAGATACGCAGTATTTT. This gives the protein CASSPPLPSGGEDTQYF.

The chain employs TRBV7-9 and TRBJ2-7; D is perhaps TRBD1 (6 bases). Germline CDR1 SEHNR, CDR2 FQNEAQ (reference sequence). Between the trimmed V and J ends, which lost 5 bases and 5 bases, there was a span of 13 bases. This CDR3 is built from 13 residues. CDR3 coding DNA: TGTGCCAGCAGCCTGGGGGCAGCGAACGAGCAGTACTTC. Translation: CASSLGAANEQYF. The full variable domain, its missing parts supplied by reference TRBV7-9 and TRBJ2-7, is DTGVSQNPRHKITKRGQNVTFRCDPISEHNRLYWYRQTLGQGPEFLTYFQNEAQLEKSRLLSDRFSAERPKGSFSTLEIQRTEQGDSAMYLCASSLGAANEQYFGPGTRLTVT.